This T cell receptor (beta chain) was observed in a study of cytotoxic CD8 clonotypes in ibrutinib-treated CLL. Overall study results and limits: Clonality showed a rise at ibrutinib response that reversed toward baseline at progression.

This CDR3 has 15 amino acids. With 4 bases removed from V and 2 bases from J, the gap between germline ends came to 15 bases. The germline V gene has CDR1 GTSNPN and CDR2 SVGIG (reference sequence). Produced via immunoSEQ multiplex PCR; TCRdb's table is partial and in-frame only. The table shows over 95,000 clones, with about 50% occurring only once. A remark on this clone: The target antigen is unknown.

The chain has TRBV30 and TRBJ1-3; D unclear. This TCR was recovered from a human donor with chronic lymphocytic leukemia. The sequencing used PBMCs, collected after 24 months of ibrutinib treatment. The CDR3 DNA reads TGTGCCTGGACCCTGGGTATCGGTACTGGAAACACCATATATTTT. Its translation: CAWTLGIGTGNTIYF.